This entry lists 9 T cell receptor beta chains sequenced from one sample in a study of T-cell reconstitution after alpha-beta-depleted transplantation in children. Library preparation (for TCRbeta) was performed with unique molecular identifiers. TCRdb itself ran the PCR reads through MiXCR, one entry per CDR3 protein. The sample records about 610,000 distinct CDR3 sequences, 10% being singletons. Sequences were derived from PBMCs from the stem cell graft donor, sampled from the stem cell graft. The source is a human donor who donated a stem cell graft to a child with acute myeloid leukemia.

Only a few counts were recorded for this clonotype. J is TRBJ2-5 and V is TRBV2, with 11 bases fitting TRBD1. Looked up from germline, CDR1 is SNHLY and CDR2 is FYNNEI. CDR3 length: 15 residues. V lost 8 bases and J lost 2; bases outside the gene matches: 7. DNA of the CDR3: TGTGCCAGCTCCCAGGACAGGGGGCGGCAAGAGACCCAGTACTTC. This sequence encodes CASSQDRGRQETQYF. The whole variable domain, remainder taken from reference TRBV2 and TRBJ2-5, is EPEVTQTPSHQVTQMGQEVILRCVPISNHLYFYWYRQILGQKVEFLVSFYNNEISEKSEIFDDQFSVERPDGSNFTLKIRSTKLEDSAMYFCASSQDRGRQETQYFGPGTRLLVL.

This clonotype has a handful of counts. V and J are TRBV5-1 and TRBJ2-3; D is possibly TRBD2 (7 bases). Germline CDR1 and CDR2: SGHRS and YFSETQ. V was cut by 6 bases and J by 5 bases, with 22 bases left in between. This CDR3 region has 16 residues. CDR3 sequence: CASTQERGGVRDTQYF. In DNA form, the CDR3 reads TGCGCCAGCACCCAGGAAAGGGGGGGAGTTAGAGATACGCAGTATTTT.

This clonotype was observed a handful of times. The gene calls are TRBV5-1 and TRBJ2-5; 13 bases fit TRBD2. The ends lost 3 bases at V and 5 bases at J; junction bases unmatched: 10. This CDR3 has 17 residues. In germline, CDR1 is SGHRS, CDR2 YFSETQ. The DNA of the CDR3 is TGCGCCAGCAGCTGGACTAGCGGGAGAGAGAAGACCGAGACCCAGTACTTC. Encoded protein: CASSWTSGREKTETQYF.

This clonotype was counted at least ten times. This sequence joins TRBV25-1 and TRBJ1-2; no clear D. Trimming stripped 4 bases from V and 4 bases from J, with 4 bases between. Germline assignment: CDR1 MGHDK and CDR2 SYGVNS. The CDR3 runs to 11 residues. The CDR3 DNA follows: TGTGCCAGCAGTGCTTTCTATGGCTACACCTTC. Protein product: CASSAFYGYTF.

This chain joins TRBV30 and TRBJ1-2, with D hard to call. This CDR3 contains 13 residues. CDR1 is GTSNPN, CDR2 SVGIG, per germline (reference sequence). Between the trimmed V and J ends, which lost 2 bases and 8 bases, there was a span of 15 bases. CDR3 sequence reads: CAWSMGVGVGYTF. As DNA, the CDR3 is TGTGCCTGGAGTATGGGCGTCGGGGTAGGCTACACCTTC.

CDR3 bases: TGTGCCAGCAGGCTGACAGTGGGGTCCTACAATGAGCAGTTCTTC. It codes for CASRLTVGSYNEQFF. The chain recombines TRBV11-2 with TRBJ2-1; tentative D call: TRBD1 (5 bases). The CDR3 is 15 residues long. The V gene lost 6 bases and the J gene lost 1 base, with 13 bases spanning the gap. CDR1 and CDR2 from the germline V gene are SGHAT and FQNNGV.

This chain's CDR3 is CASSVASAGAADTQYF. DNA for the CDR3: TGTGCCAGCAGCGTAGCTTCGGCGGGAGCTGCAGATACGCAGTATTTT. The gene calls are TRBV9 and TRBJ2-3; 7 bases are a match to TRBD2. CDR3 size: 16 residues. Germline loops: CDR1 SGDLS, CDR2 YYNGEE. V dropped 0 bases and J dropped 4; count of bases not matched to a gene: 8.

The chain couples TRBV14 to TRBJ1-2; TRBD1 agrees at 10 bases. J lost 8 bases, V lost 4 bases, and 22 bases had no gene match. The germline gives CDR1 SGHDN, CDR2 FVKESK. CDR3 length: 19 amino acids. The CDR3 loop is CASSPVPPGQGFHDRGYTF. CDR3 nucleotide sequence: TGTGCCAGCAGCCCCGTACCCCCGGGACAGGGGTTTCATGACCGGGGCTACACCTTC.

This clonotype showed up just a few times. This chain's CDR3 is CASSLVKGSGELFF. CDR3 nucleotides: TGTGCCAGCAGTTTAGTAAAAGGGTCCGGGGAGCTGTTTTTT. This rearrangement joins TRBV28 to TRBJ2-2; D gene unclear. This CDR3 is 14 amino acids long. Germline V CDR1 and CDR2: MDHEN, SYDVKM. The V and J ends lost 2 bases and 6 bases respectively, with 10 bases between them.